These T cell receptor beta chains were read from a single sample in a study of cytomegalovirus exposure and HLA in healthy donors. Libraries were prepared by immunoSEQ multiplex PCR; TCRdb keeps only in-frame clonotypes and omits some of them. The sample includes about 140,000 clones, approximately 84% of them seen just once. The sample comprised PBMCs. These receptors were taken from a woman between 40 and 50 years old in good health and CMV-seronegative. CDR3s include the opening cysteine and the closing phenylalanine or tryptophan. D genes are given only for firm matches. Size is stated for part of the rows, as once, few or many counts, or as a class when the clone is expanded.

abundance: NA
j_gene: TRBJ2-7
v_gene: TRBV7-2
d_gene: NA
CDR3aa: CASSLRDGVAYEQYF
CDR3nt: TGTGCCAGCAGCTTGCGGGACGGAGTAGCCTACGAGCAGTACTTC

abundance: NA
j_gene: TRBJ1-1
v_gene: TRBV23-1
d_gene: NA
CDR3aa: CASSQSSWPGGGWNTEAFF
CDR3nt: TGCGCCAGCAGTCAATCATCGTGGCCGGGGGGGGGATGGAACACTGAAGCTTTCTTT

abundance: NA
j_gene: TRBJ2-3
v_gene: TRBV7-9
d_gene: NA
CDR3aa: CASSMSRGSSTDTQYF
CDR3nt: TGTGCCAGCAGCATGAGCCGTGGGAGCTCCACAGATACGCAGTATTTT

abundance: NA
j_gene: TRBJ1-1
v_gene: TRBV10-3
d_gene: TRBD1
CDR3aa: CAISGGVTEAFF
CDR3nt: TGTGCCATATCAGGGGGCGTCACTGAAGCTTTCTTT

abundance: NA
j_gene: TRBJ2-1
v_gene: TRBV6-4
d_gene: TRBD1
CDR3aa: CASSDERGRRDEQFF
CDR3nt: TGTGCCAGCAGTGACGAGAGGGGGCGCCGCGATGAGCAGTTCTTC

abundance: few
j_gene: TRBJ1-1
v_gene: TRBV6-1
d_gene: NA
CDR3aa: CASSGATAEAFF
CDR3nt: TGTGCCAGCAGTGGGGCCACCGCTGAAGCTTTCTTT

abundance: NA
j_gene: TRBJ2-5
v_gene: TRBV5-1
d_gene: NA
CDR3aa: CASSLGGMGGQETQYF
CDR3nt: TGCGCCAGCAGCTTAGGCGGGATGGGTGGCCAAGAGACCCAGTACTTC

abundance: NA
j_gene: TRBJ1-5
v_gene: TRBV19
d_gene: NA
CDR3aa: CASIPGHTTDQPQHF
CDR3nt: TGTGCCAGTATTCCGGGACACACTACGGATCAGCCCCAGCATTTT

abundance: NA
j_gene: TRBJ1-1
v_gene: TRBV4-2
d_gene: NA
CDR3aa: CASSQAPSGEGTEAFF
CDR3nt: TGTGCCAGCAGCCAGGCCCCTTCAGGGGAGGGGACTGAAGCTTTCTTT

abundance: once
j_gene: TRBJ2-5
v_gene: TRBV2
d_gene: TRBD2
CDR3aa: CASSELAGGFKTQYF
CDR3nt: TGTGCCAGCAGTGAATTAGCGGGAGGGTTTAAGACCCAGTACTTC

abundance: NA
j_gene: TRBJ1-2
v_gene: TRBV5-1
d_gene: NA
CDR3aa: CASSLVEGSGYTF
CDR3nt: TGCGCCAGCAGCTTGGTTGAGGGTTCTGGCTACACCTTC

abundance: NA
j_gene: TRBJ1-1
v_gene: TRBV5-4
d_gene: TRBD1
CDR3aa: CASSLPGQGTEAFF
CDR3nt: TGTGCCAGCAGCCTACCGGGACAGGGAACTGAAGCTTTCTTT

abundance: NA
j_gene: TRBJ2-3
v_gene: TRBV30
d_gene: NA
CDR3aa: CAWSPSVGTDTQYF
CDR3nt: TGTGCCTGGAGCCCTAGCGTTGGAACAGATACGCAGTATTTT

abundance: NA
j_gene: TRBJ2-3
v_gene: TRBV7-2
d_gene: TRBD2
CDR3aa: CASSSGLAGVIDTQYF
CDR3nt: TGTGCCAGCAGCTCGGGACTAGCGGGAGTAATAGATACGCAGTATTTT

abundance: NA
j_gene: TRBJ2-7
v_gene: TRBV27
d_gene: NA
CDR3aa: CASSGTSSYEQYF
CDR3nt: TGTGCCAGCTCCGGGACTTCTTCCTACGAGCAGTACTTC

abundance: few
j_gene: TRBJ2-7
v_gene: TRBV13
d_gene: NA
CDR3aa: CASSLDGSFSYEQYF
CDR3nt: TGTGCCAGCAGCTTAGATGGTAGCTTCTCCTACGAGCAGTACTTC

abundance: NA
j_gene: TRBJ2-7
v_gene: TRBV28
d_gene: TRBD2
CDR3aa: CASSALAGVYEQYF
CDR3nt: TGTGCCAGCAGTGCTCTAGCGGGAGTCTACGAGCAGTACTTC

abundance: NA
j_gene: TRBJ2-7
v_gene: TRBV15
d_gene: TRBD1
CDR3aa: CATSRDLGTGSYEQYF
CDR3nt: TGTGCCACCAGCAGAGATCTCGGGACAGGGAGTTACGAGCAGTACTTC

abundance: NA
j_gene: TRBJ2-7
v_gene: TRBV6-5
d_gene: TRBD1
CDR3aa: CASSYSDRGYEQYF
CDR3nt: TGTGCCAGCAGTTACTCCGACAGGGGCTACGAGCAGTACTTC

abundance: NA
j_gene: TRBJ1-3
v_gene: TRBV19
d_gene: NA
CDR3aa: CASSTTVSGNTIYF
CDR3nt: TGTGCCAGTAGTACGACAGTCTCTGGAAACACCATATATTTT

abundance: NA
j_gene: TRBJ2-7
v_gene: TRBV15
d_gene: NA
CDR3aa: CATSSHSGTGFEQYF
CDR3nt: TGTGCCACCAGCAGTCACTCCGGAACAGGGTTCGAGCAGTACTTC

abundance: NA
j_gene: TRBJ2-3
v_gene: TRBV28
d_gene: NA
CDR3aa: CASNSGDGGYTQYF
CDR3nt: TGTGCCAGCAACTCAGGGGACGGAGGATATACGCAGTATTTT

abundance: NA
j_gene: TRBJ2-7
v_gene: TRBV6-5
d_gene: TRBD1
CDR3aa: CASSNYGTEDFEQYF
CDR3nt: TGTGCCAGCAGTAACTACGGGACAGAGGATTTCGAGCAGTACTTC

abundance: NA
j_gene: TRBJ2-3
v_gene: TRBV5-1
d_gene: TRBD1
CDR3aa: CASTPGTGADTQYF
CDR3nt: TGCGCCAGCACCCCCGGGACAGGGGCAGATACGCAGTATTTT

abundance: NA
j_gene: TRBJ2-5
v_gene: TRBV5-4
d_gene: NA
CDR3aa: CASSLDGTFMGFQETQYF
CDR3nt: TGTGCCAGCAGCTTAGACGGGACATTTATGGGGTTCCAAGAGACCCAGTACTTC

abundance: NA
j_gene: TRBJ1-1
v_gene: TRBV7-9
d_gene: NA
CDR3aa: CASSLERGGDTEAFF
CDR3nt: TGTGCCAGCAGCTTAGAAAGGGGGGGGGACACTGAAGCTTTCTTT

abundance: NA
j_gene: TRBJ2-3
v_gene: TRBV19
d_gene: TRBD2
CDR3aa: CASSIKFRTSGSATDTQYF
CDR3nt: TGTGCCAGTAGTATAAAATTCCGGACTAGCGGGAGCGCCACAGATACGCAGTATTTT

abundance: NA
j_gene: TRBJ2-7
v_gene: TRBV19
d_gene: TRBD2
CDR3aa: CASSRTGTSGTYEQYF
CDR3nt: TGTGCCAGTAGTAGAACCGGGACTAGCGGGACCTACGAGCAGTACTTC

abundance: NA
j_gene: TRBJ1-1
v_gene: TRBV18
d_gene: TRBD1
CDR3aa: CASSQGTARNTEAFF
CDR3nt: TGTGCCAGCTCACAGGGGACAGCGAGGAACACTGAAGCTTTCTTT